This T cell receptor beta chain is from a study of breast tumors, draining lymph nodes, adjacent tissues. TCRdb itself ran the multiplex PCR reads through MiXCR, one entry per CDR3 protein. The sample contains more than 100,000 distinct CDR3 sequences, 20% to 25% of which appear only once. Study results and limitations: Luminal-like breast cancer showed significantly higher tumor–nontumor repertoire similarity than basal-like. The data were judged consistent with most tumor T cells coming from lymph node and expanding in tumor. Compared with lymph nodes, tumors were less diverse; compared with nontumor tissue, more.

The CDR3 runs 14 residues. From germline, CDR1 is SGHRS and CDR2 YFSETQ. V trimming: 5 bases; J trimming: 0 bases; junction bases outside the gene matches: 4. Ten or more counts support this clonotype. Antigen specificity is unknown. Breast cancer patients provided tissue from their axillary draining lymph nodes. J is TRBJ2-7 and V is TRBV5-1; 8 nucleotides agree with TRBD2. The receptor was derived from a female donor with breast cancer. Some clones in this sample may be carry-over from other donors' samples. The sequencing input was axillary lymph node tissue. CDR3 in DNA: TGCGCCAGCAGTAGGGCGGGAGGCTCCTACGAGCAGTACTTC. Its translation is CASSRAGGSYEQYF.